This TCR beta chain was documented in a study of beta chain features in type 1 diabetes. Overall study: Patients and healthy donors were similar in age, gender and cell yields.

Reverse transcribing all isolated RNA meant expressed TCRB transcripts were sequenced. Generated by immunoSEQ multiplex PCR, the TCRdb table keeps only in-frame clones and is missing some. This sample yields fewer than 650,000 clones, of which about 16% are seen a single time; about 0.093% belongs to the top ten. Averaging about 0.12 L, one heparinised blood draw came from each individual donor. Trimming cost V 1 base and J 4 bases; bases outside gene matches: 5. CDR3 size: 16 residues. Germline V CDR1 and CDR2: LGHNA, YNFKEQ. The chain couples TRBV4-2 to TRBJ1-5, with 9 bases matching TRBD1. What was sequenced was naive CD4+ T cells from blood. The sequence was obtained from a man aged 18 to 30 in good health. This CDR3 reads CASSQGTGVLNQPQHF. The DNA of the CDR3 is TGTGCCAGCAGCCAAGGGACAGGGGTTCTTAATCAGCCCCAGCATTTT.